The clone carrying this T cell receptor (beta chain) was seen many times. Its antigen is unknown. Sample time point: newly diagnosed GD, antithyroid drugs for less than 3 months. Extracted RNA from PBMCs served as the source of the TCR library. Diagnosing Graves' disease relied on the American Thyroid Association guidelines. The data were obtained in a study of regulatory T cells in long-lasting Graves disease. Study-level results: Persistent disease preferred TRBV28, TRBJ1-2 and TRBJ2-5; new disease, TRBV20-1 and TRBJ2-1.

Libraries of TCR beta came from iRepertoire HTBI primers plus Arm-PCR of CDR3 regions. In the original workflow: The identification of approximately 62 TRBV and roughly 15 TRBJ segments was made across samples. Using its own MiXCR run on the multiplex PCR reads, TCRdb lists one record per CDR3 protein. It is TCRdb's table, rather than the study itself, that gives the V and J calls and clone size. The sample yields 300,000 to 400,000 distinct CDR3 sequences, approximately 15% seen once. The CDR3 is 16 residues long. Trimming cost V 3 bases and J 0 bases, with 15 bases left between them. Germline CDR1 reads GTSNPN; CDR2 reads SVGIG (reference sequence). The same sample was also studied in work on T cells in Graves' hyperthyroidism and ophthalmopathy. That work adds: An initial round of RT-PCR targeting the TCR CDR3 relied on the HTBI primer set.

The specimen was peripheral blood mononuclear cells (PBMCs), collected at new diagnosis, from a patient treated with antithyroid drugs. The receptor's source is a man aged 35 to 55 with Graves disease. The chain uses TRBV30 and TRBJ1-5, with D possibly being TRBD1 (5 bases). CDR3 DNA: TGTGCCTGGAGCGACAGACGGGGTTATAGCAATCAGCCCCAGCATTTT. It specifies CAWSDRRGYSNQPQHF.